This TCR beta chain was profiled in a study of T-cell reconstitution after alpha-beta-depleted transplantation in children. Overall study findings and caveats: From newly produced T cells came most of the T-cell counts and diversity one year after transplant. Several hundred expanded graft clones reportedly were the source of alpha-beta T cells about two months after transplant.

Unique molecular identifiers were used in preparing the TCRbeta library. MiXCR, run by TCRdb on the PCR reads, gives a single entry per CDR3 protein. There are approximately 980,000 distinct CDR3 sequences in the sample; about 31% occur only once, and roughly 31% lies in the top ten. This clonotype was seen a few times. The antigen is unknown. The germline V gene encodes CDR1 MGHRA and CDR2 YSYEKL. The CDR3 is 12 residues long. Trimming pared 6 bases from V and 6 bases from J, leaving 11 bases between. The V and J genes are TRBV4-1 and TRBJ1-1, with no clear D. The source of this sequence is a boy in the first two years of life who had a stem cell transplant for SCID, so the T cells may come from the graft donor. The sequencing here drew on PBMCs, mostly from graft donor cells, taken 360 days after TCRalphabeta/CD19-depleted stem cell transplant. The CDR3 region is CASRGRSAEAFF. For the CDR3, the DNA is TGCGCCAGCAGGGGAAGGTCCGCTGAAGCTTTCTTT.